The sequence of this TCR beta chain was determined in a study of persistence of HIV-infected CD4 T cells. Overall study context: Donors were ART-treated; their CMV- and Gag-responding CD4+ T cells were isolated.

Concerning this clone: Its antigen remains unknown.

This CDR3 has 17 residues. Germline V gene lookup returns CDR1 SGHVS and CDR2 FQNEAQ. V gave up 0 bases and J gave up 6 bases; unmatched junction bases: 11. The immunoSEQ assay was version 4, run in survey mode. This table comes from immunoSEQ multiplex PCR, and its TCRdb copy is limited to in-frame clones, with some not included. Of approximately 65,000 clones listed, 65% to 75% are singletons. An overlapping HIV-1 Gag peptide pool stimulated these cells at 0.85 to 1 ug/peptide/mL. CD40L-negative CD69-negative CD45RO-high memory CD4+ T cells were sorted as populations depleted of antigen-responding cells.

The chain is built from TRBV7-8 and TRBJ2-3; 8 bases map to TRBD2. The receptor was isolated from an adult man with HIV who was CMV-seropositive. Specimen: CD4+ T cells sorted from PBMCs after roughly 18-hour stimulation, collected from a patient who received antiretroviral therapy. CDR3 DNA: TGTGCCAGCAGCTTAGCGAGGCGGGGGGAATGGGTGGATACGCAGTATTTT. This translates into CASSLARRGEWVDTQYF.